Each of the 17 T cell receptor beta chains below was sequenced from the same sample in a study of T-cell reconstitution after alpha-beta-depleted transplantation in children. Unique molecular identifiers were incorporated during preparation of the TCRbeta library. TCRdb analysed the PCR reads with MiXCR anew, one entry per CDR3 protein. The profile shows 90,000 to 100,000 distinct CDR3 sequences, 20% to 30% of them singletons. Sequenced here: PBMCs, sampled before TCRalphabeta/CD19-depleted stem cell transplant. The receptor set was obtained from a boy between 2 and 15 years old with acute lymphoblastic leukemia, due to receive a stem cell transplant.

This clonotype was found a few times. V gene TRBV5-1 combines with J gene TRBJ1-2; D remains unclear. Germline V gives CDR1 SGHRS, CDR2 YFSETQ. The CDR3 is 14 amino acids. The V gene lost 0 bases and the J gene lost 3 bases, with 9 bases spanning the gap. Here the CDR3 DNA reads TGCGCCAGCAGCTTGGTCGCGAACGACTATGGCTACACCTTC. Its translation is CASSLVANDYGYTF. The variable domain in full, completed from reference TRBV5-1 and TRBJ1-2, reads KAGVTQTPRYLIKTRGQQVTLSCSPISGHRSVSWYQQTPGQGLQFLFEYFSETQRNKGNFPGRFSGRQFSNSRSEMNVSTLELGDSALYLCASSLVANDYGYTFGSGTRLTVV.

This clonotype was counted only a few times. The chain employs TRBV7-8 and TRBJ2-3; TRBD1 matches at 12 bases. Trimming removed 1 base from V and 4 bases from J; junction bases left unmatched: 3. Germline CDR1 SGHVS, CDR2 FQNEAQ. The CDR3 loop spans 16 amino acids. The CDR3 loop reads CASSLVGQGASDTQYF. For the CDR3, the DNA is TGTGCCAGCAGCTTAGTGGGACAGGGGGCTTCAGATACGCAGTATTTT.

This clonotype was found a few times. V and J are TRBV6-4 and TRBJ2-1; 10 nucleotides line up with TRBD2. After removal of 5 bases from V and 6 bases from J, the junction contained 7 bases not matched to a gene. Germline CDR1 reads MRHNA; CDR2 reads SNTAGT. The CDR3 sequence is 15 residues long. The CDR3 sequence is CASSPLAGKINEQFF. As DNA, the CDR3 is TGTGCCAGCAGTCCACTAGCGGGGAAAATCAATGAGCAGTTCTTC.

This clonotype has a handful of counts. J is TRBJ2-3 and V is TRBV20-1; TRBD2 agrees at 7 bases. Germline values: CDR1 DFQATT, CDR2 SNEGSKA (reference sequence). The CDR3 loop spans 15 amino acids. J was trimmed by 5 bases and V by 6 bases; bases with no gene match: 14. The CDR3 DNA follows: TGCAGTGCCAGGGAGGGGCGGGGCCGACGAGATACGCAGTATTTT. This codes for CSAREGRGRRDTQYF.

V and J are TRBV11-2 and TRBJ2-2, with 7 bases lining up with TRBD2. V dropped 5 bases and J dropped 0; count of bases not matched to a gene: 3. CDR1 is SGHAT, CDR2 FQNNGV, per germline. This CDR3 has 15 residues. The CDR3 sequence: CASSLGLPNTGELFF. The CDR3 DNA follows: TGTGCCAGCAGCCTGGGACTACCGAACACCGGGGAGCTGTTTTTT.

This clonotype was seen only a few times. The rearrangement joins TRBV20-1 to TRBJ2-5, with D possibly TRBD1 on 5 matching bases. Per germline, CDR1 DFQATT and CDR2 SNEGSKA (reference sequence). CDR3 length equals 13 residues. V shed 3 bases and J shed 4 bases, with 12 bases lying between them. Here the CDR3 DNA reads TGCAGTGCTAGTGCCAGGGTGGGAGAGACCCAGTACTTC. Translating it yields CSASARVGETQYF.

V is TRBV7-9 and J is TRBJ2-5, with D perhaps matching TRBD2 (6 bases). This CDR3 contains 14 residues. Germline CDR1 reads SEHNR; CDR2 reads FQNEAQ (reference sequence). V lost 2 bases, J lost 3 bases, and 10 bases lay in between. CDR3 sequence (DNA): TGTGCCAGCAGCTTACGCGGAGGGGAAGAGACCCAGTACTTC. Amino acid sequence: CASSLRGGEETQYF.

The J gene is TRBJ2-1, the V gene TRBV20-1; TRBD2 is a possible D gene (6 bases). Trimming pared 0 bases from V and 8 bases from J, leaving 23 bases between. The germline V gene has CDR1 DFQATT and CDR2 SNEGSKA (reference sequence). The CDR3 spans 17 residues. CDR3 nucleotides: TGCAGTGCTAGAGATCTTCTAGGGTCCAGCGGAGGGGATGAGCAGTTCTTC. Translation: CSARDLLGSSGGDEQFF.

This clonotype turned up a few times. The rearrangement uses TRBV7-6 and TRBJ2-3, with no clear D. The V and J ends lost 3 bases and 5 bases respectively, with 12 bases between them. CDR1 and CDR2 from the germline V gene are SGHVS and FNYEAQ. The CDR3 is 14 amino acids. Here the CDR3 DNA reads TGTGCCAGCAGCTTGGTTCCCGAGGTAGATACGCAGTATTTT. Translated, it gives CASSLVPEVDTQYF.

The CDR3 bases are TGTGCCAGCAGCTTAGCCTCGACTAGCGGCCCCACAGATACGCAGTATTTT. It encodes CASSLASTSGPTDTQYF. V is TRBV7-2 and J is TRBJ2-3, with 9 positions matching TRBD2. J lost 2 bases, V lost 0 bases, and 6 bases had no gene match. The germline V gene encodes CDR1 SGHTA and CDR2 FQGNSA. CDR3 length equals 17 residues. Filled out from reference TRBV7-2 and TRBJ2-3, the complete variable domain reads GAGVSQSPSNKVTEKGKDVELRCDPISGHTALYWYRQSLGQGLEFLIYFQGNSAPDKSGLPSDRFSAERTGGSVSTLTIQRTQQEDSAVYLCASSLASTSGPTDTQYFGPGTRLTVL.

This clonotype was seen repeatedly, ten times or more. The chain combines TRBV20-1 with TRBJ2-5; D is unresolved. This CDR3 comprises 14 residues. The V and J ends lost 6 bases and 4 bases respectively, with 18 bases between them. Germline V gene sequence: CDR1 DFQATT, CDR2 SNEGSKA (reference sequence). The CDR3 region is CSAPTQPLRETQYF. The CDR3 DNA sequence: TGCAGTGCGCCGACTCAACCCCTTAGAGAGACCCAGTACTTC.

The V call is TRBV28, the J call TRBJ2-3, with D possibly TRBD2 on 5 matching bases. Looked up from germline, CDR1 is MDHEN and CDR2 is SYDVKM. The CDR3 contains 15 residues. V was trimmed by 3 bases and J by 0 bases, leaving 10 bases between them. CDR3 region: CASSFAGLSTDTQYF. The CDR3 coding sequence is TGTGCCAGCAGTTTTGCAGGACTCAGCACAGATACGCAGTATTTT.

The rearrangement joins TRBV3-1 to TRBJ2-1; 8 bases are shared with TRBD2. CDR1 and CDR2 (germline): LGHDT, YNNKEL (reference sequence). J was trimmed by 0 bases and V by 10 bases; bases with no gene match: 14. The CDR3 contains 17 residues. CDR3 bases: TGTGCCACCACGGGAGCGGGGGAGGAGGGCTCCTACAATGAGCAGTTCTTC. Encoded protein: CATTGAGEEGSYNEQFF.

This clonotype was recorded at least ten times. This chain links TRBV7-9 with TRBJ1-6, with TRBD1 as a possible D gene (5 bases). The germline gives CDR1 SEHNR, CDR2 FQNEAQ (reference sequence). V shed 4 bases and J shed 10 bases, with 23 bases lying between them. The CDR3 has 17 amino acids. The CDR3 reads CASSSHEAKGAGSPLHF. CDR3 nucleotides: TGTGCCAGCAGCTCACATGAGGCAAAAGGGGCGGGATCACCCCTCCACTTT.

This clonotype was counted a few times. This chain connects TRBV5-1 to TRBJ1-1; 9 bases align to TRBD1. The junction had 7 bases not matched to a gene; V was cut back by 1 base and J by 12 bases. The CDR3 length is 13 residues. In germline, CDR1 is SGHRS, CDR2 YFSETQ. In DNA form, the CDR3 reads TGCGCCAGCAGCTTGAGAACAGGGGGCGAAACTTTCTTT. Translated: CASSLRTGGETFF.

This clonotype came up many times. The V call is TRBV5-6, the J call TRBJ1-6; no firm D call. Trimming shortened V by 5 bases and J by 7 bases, and 13 bases separated the two germline ends. CDR1 is SGHDT, CDR2 YYEEEE, per germline. CDR3 length: 14 residues. CDR3 nucleotide sequence: TGTGCCAGCAGTCGGACGGGATGGAATTCACCCCTCCACTTT. Its protein is CASSRTGWNSPLHF.

This clonotype was counted a few times. The genes are TRBV3-1 and TRBJ2-1; perhaps D is TRBD1 or TRBD2 (5 bases each). Germline V gene lookup returns CDR1 LGHDT and CDR2 YNNKEL (reference sequence). V was trimmed by 2 bases and J by 9 bases, leaving 14 bases between them. There are 14 residues in the CDR3. The CDR3 loop reads CASSQNTARGEQFF. The CDR3 DNA reads as TGTGCCAGCAGCCAAAACACAGCGAGGGGTGAGCAGTTCTTC.